These 10 T cell receptor beta chains originate from one sample sequenced in a study of neurological immune-mediated disorders (dated by TCRdb to about 2019). Library method: 5' RACE. The sequencer listed for this sample is Illumina HiSeq 2500. TCRdb trimmed public reads at Q25 via fastp, called clones via MiXCR and kept in-frame beta chains. Each entry is one CDR3 protein sequence, shown with its most common DNA and genes. In all, the sample holds about 30,000 distinct CDR3 sequences, and less than 6% of those were seen once. Around 2.1% of the sample is taken by the ten largest. Sequencing was done on a sample of CD4+ T cells from blood. These receptors were taken from a woman in her fifties or sixties in good health.

This clonotype was observed many times. The chain joins TRBV9 to TRBJ2-7, with D possibly matching TRBD1 (6 bases). The V end was cut by 0 bases, the J end by 6 bases, with 16 bases between. The CDR3 runs to 15 residues. Per the germline V gene, CDR1 is SGDLS and CDR2 is YYNGEE. This CDR3 is CASSVARSGVGEQYF. The CDR3 DNA sequence: TGTGCCAGCAGCGTAGCGAGGTCAGGGGTCGGCGAGCAGTACTTC.

This clonotype was seen at least ten times. V and J are TRBV11-2 and TRBJ1-3; D gene uncertain. The germline V gene has CDR1 SGHAT and CDR2 FQNNGV. Trimming pared 5 bases from V and 6 bases from J, leaving 17 bases between. The CDR3 extends over 15 amino acids. CDR3 in amino acids: CASSPIKGMVNTIYF. CDR3 coding DNA: TGTGCCAGCAGCCCCATAAAGGGAATGGTAAACACCATATATTTT.

This clonotype was found many times. V usage is TRBV28 and J usage is TRBJ2-2; 7 bases fit TRBD1. CDR3 length: 15 residues. Germline V CDR1 and CDR2: MDHEN, SYDVKM. The V gene end was trimmed by 5 bases and the J gene end by 1 base; junction bases not matched to a gene: 4. CDR3 nucleotide sequence: TGTGCCAGCAGTACGGGACAGCTGAACACCGGGGAGCTGTTTTTT. It encodes CASSTGQLNTGELFF. The complete variable domain, with remaining parts taken from reference TRBV28 and TRBJ2-2, reads DVKVTQSSRYLVKRTGEKVFLECVQDMDHENMFWYRQDPGLGLRLIYFSYDVKMKEKGDIPEGYSVSREKKERFSLILESASTNQTSMYLCASSTGQLNTGELFFGEGSRLTVL.

This clonotype counts as medium-sized. In nucleotides, the CDR3 is TGCAGTGCTAGGGGGACCGTGTCGGCACCCCAGAACACTGAAGCTTTCTTT. Its translation is CSARGTVSAPQNTEAFF. V and J are TRBV20-1 and TRBJ1-1; a possible D gene is TRBD1 (5 bases). V gave up 3 bases and J gave up 1 base, with 21 bases separating them. CDR1 is DFQATT and CDR2 is SNEGSKA in the germline V gene (reference sequence). The CDR3 spans 17 residues.

Relative to its sample, this clonotype is medium-sized. V usage is TRBV29-1 and J usage is TRBJ2-3, with unresolved D. Per the germline V gene, CDR1 is SQVTM and CDR2 is ANQGSEA. The CDR3 covers 12 residues. Trimming stripped 3 bases from V and 2 bases from J, with 6 bases between. DNA for the CDR3: TGCAGCGTTGACGCCTTCACAGATACGCAGTATTTT. It specifies CSVDAFTDTQYF.

This clonotype occurred many times. V is TRBV20-1 and J is TRBJ2-2; D is possibly TRBD1 (6 bases). The germline V and J ends were trimmed by 0 bases and 5 bases, with 10 bases remaining between them. This CDR3 contains 14 residues. The germline V gene encodes CDR1 DFQATT and CDR2 SNEGSKA (reference sequence). The CDR3 protein is CSARDSQGTGELFF. DNA for the CDR3: TGCAGTGCTAGAGATTCACAGGGTACCGGGGAGCTGTTTTTT.

This clonotype was counted at least ten times. The chain carries TRBV12-3 or TRBV12-4 and TRBJ1-2; 9 bases are shared with TRBD1. The ends lost 4 bases at V and 8 bases at J; junction bases unmatched: 14. The CDR3 contains 16 residues. CDR3 region: CASSSAVKDRGSGYTF. The DNA for the CDR3 is TGTGCCAGCAGTTCGGCCGTAAAGGACAGGGGAAGCGGCTACACCTTC.

This clonotype was observed at least ten times. The chain is built from TRBV10-3 and TRBJ1-1, with a tentative D call TRBD1 (5 bases). V shed 6 bases and J shed 7 bases, with 12 bases lying between them. The CDR3 loop spans 12 amino acids. Germline V gene lookup returns CDR1 ENHRY and CDR2 SYGVKD. The CDR3 coding sequence is TGTGCCATCAGGGGGGAGGAGGTTGAAGCTTTCTTT. Its protein product is CAIRGEEVEAFF.

There are many counts of this clonotype. The rearrangement links TRBV7-8 to TRBJ2-1; 9 nucleotides line up with TRBD2. The V gene's germline CDR1 is SGHVS and CDR2 FQNEAQ. The CDR3 length is 14 residues. The V and J ends lost 0 bases and 12 bases, in that order; junction bases with no gene match: 6. This chain's CDR3 is CASSLAKRGVAQFF. DNA for the CDR3: TGTGCCAGCAGCTTAGCGAAGCGGGGGGTTGCGCAGTTCTTC.

By share, this clonotype counts as medium-sized. This chain joins TRBV18 and TRBJ2-1; D remains ambiguous. This CDR3 has 16 amino acids. V was cut by 1 base and J by 8 bases, with 18 bases left in between. Germline CDR1 is KGHSH and CDR2 is LQKENI. CDR3: CASSPQTPTSGYEQFF. The CDR3, as DNA: TGTGCCAGCTCACCACAGACACCGACCTCGGGTTATGAGCAGTTCTTC.